A single sample is the source of the 7 T cell receptor beta chains below, sequenced in a study of cytomegalovirus exposure and HLA in healthy donors. The protocol was immunoSEQ multiplex PCR, while the TCRdb copy is restricted to in-frame clones and leaves out a portion. The data contain around 140,000 clones, around 87% of them singletons. Sequenced input: PBMCs. The source of these receptors is a man aged 18 to 29 in good health and CMV-seropositive.

The chain carries TRBV5-1 and TRBJ2-3; 12 bases match TRBD2. The trim removed 1 base at V and 4 bases at J, leaving 13 bases unmatched. The CDR3 runs 19 residues. Germline V gene sequence: CDR1 SGHRS, CDR2 YFSETQ. This CDR3 is CASSLSRLAGVTPPDTQYF. For the CDR3, the DNA is TGCGCCAGCAGCTTGTCTAGACTAGCGGGAGTGACTCCTCCAGATACGCAGTATTTT.

V and J are TRBV5-1 and TRBJ1-1, with a possible D match to TRBD1 (5 bases). The length of the CDR3 is 16 residues. Germline V gene lookup returns CDR1 SGHRS and CDR2 YFSETQ. Trimming left V 4 bases short and J 3 bases short, with 19 bases between. CDR3: CASSQQLGRGHTEAFF. The DNA for the CDR3 is TGCGCCAGCAGCCAACAACTTGGGAGGGGCCACACTGAAGCTTTCTTT.

The chain combines TRBV2 with TRBJ2-5; 11 bases fit TRBD1. Germline CDR1 and CDR2: SNHLY and FYNNEI. The CDR3 is 15 residues long. J lost 5 bases, V lost 6 bases, and 8 bases had no gene match. The CDR3 DNA reads TGTGCCAGCAGCCAGAGGACAGGGGGCGAGGAGACCCAGTACTTC. It encodes CASSQRTGGEETQYF.

This clone came up once. The chain employs TRBV25-1 and TRBJ1-1, with D possibly TRBD1 on 6 matching bases. The V and J ends lost 3 bases and 7 bases respectively, with 15 bases between them. The CDR3 covers 14 residues. Germline assignment: CDR1 MGHDK and CDR2 SYGVNS. The CDR3 is CASSDPDRASEAFF. The CDR3 DNA sequence: TGTGCCAGCAGTGACCCGGACAGAGCCAGTGAAGCTTTCTTT.

J is TRBJ2-1 and V is TRBV11-3; 10 nucleotides match TRBD2. The trim removed 4 bases at V and 8 bases at J, leaving 11 bases unmatched. This CDR3 is built from 16 residues. Germline values: CDR1 SGHNT, CDR2 YENEEA. The CDR3 coding sequence is TGTGCCAGCAGCTCCCATCATAGCGGGAGGATCTATGAGCAGTTCTTC. It yields the protein CASSSHHSGRIYEQFF.

This sequence joins TRBV9 and TRBJ1-2; 9 nucleotides align to TRBD1. In germline, CDR1 is SGDLS, CDR2 YYNGEE. V lost 4 bases to trimming and J lost 1 base; unmatched junction nucleotides: 8. This CDR3 is 16 amino acids long. For the CDR3, the DNA is TGTGCCAGCAGCTGGGGACAGGGTAACCTTAACTATGGCTACACCTTC. It is translated as CASSWGQGNLNYGYTF.

V usage is TRBV2 and J usage is TRBJ2-5; D perhaps matches TRBD1 (5 bases). Trimming shortened V by 8 bases and J by 1 base, and 14 bases separated the two germline ends. The CDR3 length is 14 residues. Germline V gene lookup returns CDR1 SNHLY and CDR2 FYNNEI. This CDR3 is CASAPDRVQETQYF. The CDR3 region has the DNA TGTGCCAGCGCCCCCGACAGAGTCCAAGAGACCCAGTACTTC.